The clone carrying this T cell receptor (beta chain) was recorded many times. Its antigen is not known. These data originate in a study of regulatory T cells in long-lasting Graves disease. Study-wide points: Results may be inaccurate due to the small sample size. Newly diagnosed disease favored TRBV20-1 and TRBJ2-1 over persistent disease.

Time point: newly diagnosed GD, antithyroid drugs for less than 3 months. The TCR library was made from RNA extracted from PBMCs. The trim removed 4 bases at V and 11 bases at J, leaving 10 bases unmatched. The CDR3 has 12 residues. Looked up from germline, CDR1 is DFQATT and CDR2 is SNEGSKA (reference sequence). Assembly of TCR beta libraries relied on iRepertoire HTBI primers together with Arm-PCR of CDR3 regions. In the source study's methods: Segment identification across samples yielded around 64 TRBV and about 14 TRBJ segments. TCRdb ran MiXCR on the multiplex PCR reads and lists one entry per CDR3 protein. V and J calls and clone size were set by TCRdb, not the authors. The sample consists of 400,000 to 500,000 distinct CDR3 sequences, about 14% of them appearing once. In addition, the sample was reused for a study of T cells in Graves' hyperthyroidism and ophthalmopathy. That paper adds: The diagnoses drew upon clinical symptoms, serum thyroxine and TRAb, thyroid ultrasound and orbital computed tomography.

The sequencing used peripheral blood mononuclear cells (PBMCs), collected at new diagnosis, from a patient treated with antithyroid drugs. The chain carries TRBV20-1 and TRBJ1-1; 7 bases are shared with TRBD1. The TCR originated in a woman between 45 and 65 years old with Graves disease. The DNA for the CDR3 is TGCAGTGCTACCACCAGGGGGTCTCCGGCTTTCTTT. Protein product: CSATTRGSPAFF.